Listed here are 9 T cell receptor beta chains from one sample, sequenced in a study of T cells after yellow fever vaccination. Each CDR3 protein is one row after TCRdb ran MiXCR on the 5' RACE reads. This sample has just under 600,000 distinct CDR3 sequences, with about 13% found just once. The material sequenced was PBMCs, taken on the day of the yellow fever booster vaccination. Every receptor here comes from a man under 40 who received the YFV17D yellow fever vaccine.

In its sample, this clonotype was seen a few times. The gene calls are TRBV20-1 and TRBJ2-7; D is perhaps TRBD1 or TRBD2 (5 bases each). The germline V gene has CDR1 DFQATT and CDR2 SNEGSKA (reference sequence). The V end lost 2 bases, the J end lost 4 bases, and 15 bases lay between the germline ends. The CDR3 runs to 14 residues. CDR3 nucleotides: TGCAGTGCTAGAACAGCAACATGGGGGTACGAGCAGTACTTC. It yields the protein CSARTATWGYEQYF.

The V call is TRBV12-3 or TRBV12-4, the J call TRBJ1-6; no definite D call. CDR3 length: 12 residues. The ends were cut back, 4 bases at V and 8 bases at J, with 6 bases in the middle. The CDR3 nucleotides are TGTGCCAGCAGTTCCCCCTATTCACCCCTCCACTTT. Its protein is CASSSPYSPLHF.

This sequence joins TRBV21-1 and TRBJ2-2; the DNA was not compared with TRBD1, the D call given in the table. TRBV21-1 is given as a pseudogene. The CDR3 has 17 amino acids. This CDR3 reads CASSPGRGCRSTGELFF. The CDR3 coding sequence is TGTGCCAGCAGTCCGGGGCGGGGCTGCCGCTCCACCGGGGAGCTGTTTTTT.

The rearrangement uses TRBV9 and TRBJ2-2, with TRBD2 as a possible D gene (5 bases). The CDR3 is made up of 14 amino acids. CDR1 is SGDLS and CDR2 is YYNGEE in the germline V gene. The V gene lost 0 bases and the J gene lost 4 bases, with 7 bases spanning the gap. Here the CDR3 DNA reads TGTGCCAGCAGCGTAGGAGGGCCCACCGGGGAGCTGTTTTTT. Amino acids: CASSVGGPTGELFF.

This clonotype was seen a few times. The chain couples TRBV27 to TRBJ1-4; D ambiguous. Trimming removed 3 bases at V and 8 bases at J, with 16 bases between. The V gene's germline CDR1 is MNHEY and CDR2 SMNVEV (reference sequence). This CDR3 has 15 residues. Here the CDR3 reads CASSFPRGGGEKLFF. CDR3 sequence (DNA): TGTGCCAGCAGTTTCCCCCGCGGAGGAGGGGAAAAACTGTTTTTT.

For this clonotype: No conserved phenylalanine or tryptophan ends this CDR3, so it is likely a read error. The DNA is omitted, as the CDR3 cannot be located on it reliably, and the CDR3 follows TCRdb's listing. The rearrangement links TRBV11-2 to TRBJ2-1; the table gives TRBD2 as D, unverified against the DNA. Germline V gene data show CDR1 as SGHAT and CDR2 as FQNNGV. Ends included, the CDR3 has 9 residues. CDR3 loop: CASRTYTRV.

This clonotype has only a few counts. V usage is TRBV23-1 and J usage is TRBJ2-2; no firm D call. TRBV23-1 belongs to the ORF category, with a function that is uncertain. The CDR3 has 14 residues. Trimming took off 4 bases at V and 6 bases at J, with 12 bases between the two ends. This CDR3 is CASSLMAVSGELFF. The CDR3 region has the DNA TGCGCCAGCAGTCTAATGGCAGTGTCCGGGGAGCTGTTTTTT.

This chain uses TRBV12-3 or TRBV12-4 with TRBJ2-4, with D possibly matching TRBD1 (6 bases). V gave up 6 bases and J gave up 6 bases, with 9 bases separating them. The CDR3 length is 12 residues. CDR3 region: CASRKTGNIQYF. DNA of the CDR3: TGTGCCAGCAGGAAGACAGGAAACATTCAGTACTTC.

V and J are TRBV25-1 and TRBJ2-2; a weak D match, TRBD1 (5 bases). Per the germline V gene, CDR1 is MGHDK and CDR2 is SYGVNS. There are 13 residues in the CDR3. Trimming left V 7 bases short and J 3 bases short, with 9 bases between. CDR3 loop: CASTTGYTGELFF. The CDR3 DNA follows: TGTGCCAGCACCACAGGCTACACCGGGGAGCTGTTTTTT.